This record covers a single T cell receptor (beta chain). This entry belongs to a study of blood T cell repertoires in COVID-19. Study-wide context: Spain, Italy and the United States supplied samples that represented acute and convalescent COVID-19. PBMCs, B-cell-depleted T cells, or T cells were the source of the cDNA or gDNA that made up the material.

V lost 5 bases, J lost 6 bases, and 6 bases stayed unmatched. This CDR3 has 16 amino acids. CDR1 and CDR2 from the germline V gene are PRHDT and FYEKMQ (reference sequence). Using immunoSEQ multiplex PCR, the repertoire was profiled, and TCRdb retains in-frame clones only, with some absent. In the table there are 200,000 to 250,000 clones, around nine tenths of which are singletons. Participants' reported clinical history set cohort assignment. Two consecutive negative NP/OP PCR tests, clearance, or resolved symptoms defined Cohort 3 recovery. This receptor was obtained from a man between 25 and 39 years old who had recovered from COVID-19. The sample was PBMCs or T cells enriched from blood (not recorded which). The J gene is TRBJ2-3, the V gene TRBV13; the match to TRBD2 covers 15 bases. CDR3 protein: CASSPGLAGGGDTQYF. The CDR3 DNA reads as TGTGCCAGCAGCCCGGGACTAGCGGGAGGTGGTGATACGCAGTATTTT.